What follows are 24 T cell receptor beta chains derived from one specimen sequenced in a study of graft-versus-host responses after intestinal transplantation. Their cognate antigens are unknown. TCRdb's table, derived via immunoSEQ multiplex PCR, lists solely in-frame clones and lacks some. The sample shows about 86,000 clones, roughly 80% of them seen only once. This material consisted of unstimulated CD8+ T cells sorted from spleen or lymph node cells, taken before intestinal transplant. The receptors come from a human donor who received an intestinal transplant.

The V and J genes are TRBV5-1 and TRBJ1-2; 7 positions match TRBD1. The germline CDR1 and CDR2 sequences are SGHRS and YFSETQ. CDR3 length: 13 amino acids. V dropped 3 bases and J dropped 2; count of bases not matched to a gene: 1. The chain's CDR3 is CASSWDRNYGYTF. CDR3 DNA sequence: TGCGCCAGCAGCTGGGACAGAAACTATGGCTACACCTTC.

This rearrangement joins TRBV7-6 to TRBJ1-1; 8 bases map to TRBD1. Germline loops: CDR1 SGHVS, CDR2 FNYEAQ. Germline trimming cut 3 bases from V and 3 bases from J; bases unmatched to any gene: 6. This CDR3 spans 15 amino acids. CDR3 in amino acids: CASSFGQGPDTEAFF. CDR3 DNA sequence: TGTGCCAGCAGCTTTGGACAGGGCCCTGACACTGAAGCTTTCTTT.

The chain's CDR3 is CASIISTSGDVDTQYF. The CDR3 DNA sequence: TGTGCCAGCATTATTTCGACTAGCGGGGATGTAGATACGCAGTATTTT. The chain has TRBV2 and TRBJ2-3, with 11 positions matching TRBD2. V shed 7 bases and J 5 bases; nucleotides not matched to a gene: 11. Germline V gene lookup returns CDR1 SNHLY and CDR2 FYNNEI. There are 16 residues in the CDR3.

This clone was found a few times. The chain uses TRBV7-6 and TRBJ1-5, with 8 bases identical to TRBD1. Germline lookup yields CDR1 SGHVS and CDR2 FNYEAQ. J was trimmed by 7 bases and V by 5 bases; bases with no gene match: 4. This CDR3 is 13 amino acids long. As DNA, the CDR3 is TGTGCCAGCAGCCCGACAGGGGAGCAGCCCCAGCATTTT. Amino acid sequence: CASSPTGEQPQHF.

The gene calls are TRBV4-1 and TRBJ2-7; D unresolved. The V end was cut by 0 bases, the J end by 5 bases, with 8 bases between. From germline, CDR1 is MGHRA and CDR2 YSYEKL. This CDR3 is 13 amino acids long. In DNA, the CDR3 is TGCGCCAGCAGCCAAGATGTGCTTAACGAGCAGTACTTC. It translates to CASSQDVLNEQYF.

The rearrangement uses TRBV7-3 and TRBJ2-1, with D unresolved. Trimming took off 5 bases at V and 2 bases at J, with 10 bases between the two ends. CDR1 and CDR2 from the germline V gene are SGHTA and FQGTGA. There are 14 residues in the CDR3. CDR3 residues: CASSLLGAYNEQFF. For the CDR3, the DNA is TGTGCCAGCAGCCTTTTGGGTGCCTACAATGAGCAGTTCTTC.

The chain uses TRBV27 and TRBJ1-1, with D unresolved. The CDR3 is made up of 15 amino acids. Germline CDR1 reads MNHEY; CDR2 reads SMNVEV (reference sequence). Trimming took off 8 bases at V and 0 bases at J, with 16 bases between the two ends. The CDR3 DNA reads TGTGCCAGCGGAGAGATTGGCAGCTTGAACACTGAAGCTTTCTTT. Translated: CASGEIGSLNTEAFF.

In its sample, this clone was seen a few times. The chain couples TRBV19 to TRBJ2-7, with 11 nucleotides matching TRBD1. Germline V gene lookup returns CDR1 LNHDA and CDR2 SQIVND (reference sequence). This CDR3 is 14 amino acids long. V was pared by 3 bases and J by 6 bases, with 4 bases of the junction left unmatched. CDR3 sequence reads: CASSIPGQGGEQYF. CDR3 bases: TGTGCCAGTAGTATCCCGGGACAGGGGGGCGAGCAGTACTTC.

V is TRBV7-9 and J is TRBJ2-2; D remains ambiguous. The CDR3 runs to 12 residues. V lost 8 bases, J lost 3 bases, and 7 bases lay in between. The V gene's germline CDR1 is SEHNR and CDR2 FQNEAQ (reference sequence). The CDR3 sequence: CASRLDTGELFF. CDR3 DNA sequence: TGTGCCAGCCGGCTAGACACCGGGGAGCTGTTTTTT.

The V and J genes are TRBV7-6 and TRBJ2-3; TRBD2 is a possible D gene (5 bases). Germline V gene sequence: CDR1 SGHVS, CDR2 FNYEAQ. The CDR3 totals 14 residues. Trimming pared 1 base from V and 6 bases from J, leaving 11 bases between. CDR3 protein: CASSLELVGDTQYF. The CDR3 DNA reads TGTGCCAGCAGCTTAGAACTAGTCGGGGATACGCAGTATTTT. Using reference TRBV7-6 and TRBJ2-3 for the parts outside the CDR3, the full variable domain is GAGVSQSPRYKVTKRGQDVALRCDPISGHVSLYWYRQALGQGPEFLTYFNYEAQQDKSGLPNDRFSAERPEGSISTLTIQRTEQRDSAMYRCASSLELVGDTQYFGPGTRLTVL.

The chain employs TRBV13 and TRBJ1-2; D might be TRBD1 (5 bases). Looked up from germline, CDR1 is PRHDT and CDR2 is FYEKMQ (reference sequence). Trimming took off 2 bases at V and 1 base at J, with 11 bases between the two ends. The CDR3 has 15 residues. The CDR3 is CASSLWGVVNYGYTF. As DNA, the CDR3 is TGTGCCAGCAGCTTATGGGGGGTAGTTAACTATGGCTACACCTTC.

The chain couples TRBV25-1 to TRBJ1-4, with D perhaps TRBD1 (5 bases). The V gene's germline CDR1 is MGHDK and CDR2 SYGVNS. The CDR3 is made up of 15 amino acids. The ends were cut back, 1 base at V and 8 bases at J, with 14 bases in the middle. CDR3 coding DNA: TGTGCCAGCAGTGAATCAGCCAGGGAGGGGGAAAAACTGTTTTTT. It is translated as CASSESAREGEKLFF.

This clone showed up just a few times. The chain links TRBV4-1 to TRBJ2-3; TRBD2 matches 8 bases. The CDR3 has 18 residues. The junction had 14 bases not matched to a gene; V was cut back by 2 bases and J by 4 bases. Germline V gene lookup returns CDR1 MGHRA and CDR2 YSYEKL. The CDR3 nucleotides are TGCGCCAGCAGCCAACCCCCGGGAGGGGCGGGAGAGGCAGATACGCAGTATTTT. It codes for CASSQPPGGAGEADTQYF.

A remark on this clone: The sample has other DNA sequences that encode this CDR3 too. The V gene is TRBV5-4, the J gene TRBJ2-7; 7 nucleotides match TRBD1. There are 12 residues in the CDR3. The germline V gene encodes CDR1 SGHNT and CDR2 YYREEE (reference sequence). Trimming cost V 0 bases and J 6 bases; bases outside gene matches: 0. The CDR3 sequence: CASSLAGGEQYF. CDR3 DNA: TGTGCCAGCAGCTTGGCAGGGGGCGAGCAGTACTTC.

This clone appeared a few times. This chain uses TRBV11-1 with TRBJ1-2; 10 bases are shared with TRBD1. The CDR3 contains 15 residues. Germline V gene data show CDR1 as SGHAT and CDR2 as FQDESV (reference sequence). J was trimmed by 4 bases and V by 3 bases; bases with no gene match: 5. CDR3 DNA sequence: TGTGCCAGCAGCTTCGGGACAGGGGTCGGCTATGGCTACACCTTC. Translated, it gives CASSFGTGVGYGYTF. The full variable domain, in which reference TRBV11-1 and TRBJ1-2 provide the parts outside the CDR3, is EAEVAQSPRYKITEKSQAVAFWCDPISGHATLYWYRQILGQGPELLVQFQDESVVDDSQLPKDRFSAERLKGVDSTLKIQPAELGDSAMYLCASSFGTGVGYGYTFGSGTRLTVV.

The chain joins TRBV5-1 to TRBJ1-1; D unresolved. The CDR3 consists of 11 residues. Trimming stripped 7 bases from V and 1 base from J, with 5 bases between. Germline loops: CDR1 SGHRS, CDR2 YFSETQ. The CDR3 region has the DNA TGCGCCAGCCGGGGGAACACTGAAGCTTTCTTT. It specifies CASRGNTEAFF.

The V and J genes are TRBV29-1 and TRBJ2-2, with D uncertain. In germline, CDR1 is SQVTM, CDR2 ANQGSEA. The CDR3 runs to 14 residues. The V end lost 5 bases, the J end lost 2 bases, and 12 bases lay between the germline ends. CDR3 DNA: TGCAGCGTTCTGGGCAGCCTTAACACCGGGGAGCTGTTTTTT. Encoded protein: CSVLGSLNTGELFF.

The chain employs TRBV28 and TRBJ1-5; D is undetermined. This CDR3 comprises 16 residues. Germline V gene lookup returns CDR1 MDHEN and CDR2 SYDVKM. Deletions cut 6 bases from V and 9 bases from J, with 24 bases between. Here the CDR3 DNA reads TGTGCCAGCAGCCCCACTTCGAACCTTTTCGTAGGGCCCCAGCATTTT. Protein product: CASSPTSNLFVGPQHF.

The chain recombines TRBV11-2 with TRBJ2-7; D possibly corresponds to TRBD2 (6 bases). The V end was cut by 0 bases, the J end by 6 bases, with 15 bases between. This CDR3 is built from 15 residues. Germline CDR1 SGHAT, CDR2 FQNNGV. The CDR3 sequence is CASSLDSGGGGEQYF. The CDR3 DNA is TGTGCCAGCAGCTTAGATAGCGGTGGAGGTGGCGAGCAGTACTTC.

The CDR3 here is CASSESPSEGATLFSPLHF. The CDR3 bases are TGTGCCAGCAGTGAATCCCCTTCAGAAGGGGCCACCCTATTCTCACCCCTCCACTTT. The V gene is TRBV2, the J gene TRBJ1-6, with D possibly matching TRBD1 (5 bases). V gave up 2 bases and J gave up 10 bases, with 27 bases separating them. This CDR3 has 19 residues. Germline V lookup: CDR1 SNHLY, CDR2 FYNNEI.

The rearrangement joins TRBV4-2 to TRBJ2-3; TRBD1 is a possible D gene (5 bases). V gave up 3 bases and J gave up 6 bases, with 10 bases separating them. Germline V gene lookup returns CDR1 LGHNA and CDR2 YNFKEQ. The length of the CDR3 is 13 residues. The chain's CDR3 is CASSQDTKDTQYF. CDR3 sequence (DNA): TGTGCCAGCAGCCAGGACACGAAGGATACGCAGTATTTT.

This chain connects TRBV7-8 to TRBJ1-2; no definite D call. CDR1 is SGHVS and CDR2 is FQNEAQ in the germline V gene. The CDR3 length is 16 residues. Trimming removed 0 bases from V and 0 bases from J, with 11 bases in between. For the CDR3, the DNA is TGTGCCAGCAGCTTAGCTGGCAGTACTTCTAACTATGGCTACACCTTC. This encodes CASSLAGSTSNYGYTF.

This clone was observed a few times. The V call is TRBV6-5, the J call TRBJ2-7; D is unresolved. CDR1 MNHEY and CDR2 SVGAGI come from the germline V gene. Trimming took off 8 bases at V and 0 bases at J, with 8 bases between the two ends. This CDR3 has 12 amino acids. The CDR3 here is CASSRGSYEQYF. The DNA for the CDR3 is TGTGCCAGCTCACGCGGCTCCTACGAGCAGTACTTC.

The chain carries TRBV5-6 and TRBJ1-6; D is unclear. This CDR3 comprises 16 residues. V was shortened by 0 bases and J by 0 bases, with 7 bases between the two germline ends. CDR1 SGHDT and CDR2 YYEEEE come from the germline V gene. The CDR3 loop is CASSLGGSSYNSPLHF. The CDR3 DNA sequence: TGTGCCAGCAGCTTGGGAGGGAGCTCCTATAATTCACCCCTCCACTTT. The full variable domain, its missing parts supplied by reference TRBV5-6 and TRBJ1-6, is DAGVTQSPTHLIKTRGQQVTLRCSPKSGHDTVSWYQQALGQGPQFIFQYYEEEERQRGNFPDRFSGHQFPNYSSELNVNALLLGDSALYLCASSLGGSSYNSPLHFGNGTRLTVT.